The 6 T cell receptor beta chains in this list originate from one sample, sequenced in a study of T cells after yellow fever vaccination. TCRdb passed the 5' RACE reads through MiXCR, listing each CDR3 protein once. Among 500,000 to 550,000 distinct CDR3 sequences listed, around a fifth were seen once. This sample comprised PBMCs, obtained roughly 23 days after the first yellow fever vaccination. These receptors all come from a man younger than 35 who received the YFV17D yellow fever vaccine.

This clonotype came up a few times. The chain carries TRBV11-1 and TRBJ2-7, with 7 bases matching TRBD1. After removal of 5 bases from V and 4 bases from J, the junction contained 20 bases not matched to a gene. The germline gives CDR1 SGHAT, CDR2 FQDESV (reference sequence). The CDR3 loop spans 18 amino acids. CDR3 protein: CASSETRQGVVELYEQYV. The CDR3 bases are TGTGCCAGCAGCGAAACCCGACAGGGAGTGGTGGAACTTTACGAGCAGTACGTC.

The CDR3 DNA follows: TGTGCCAGCAGTACCTCTGGGGCCAACGTCCTGACTTTC. Translation gives CASSTSGANVLTF. The chain carries TRBV5-5 and TRBJ2-6, with D unresolved. The CDR3 runs 13 residues. From germline, CDR1 is SGHKS and CDR2 YYEKEE (reference sequence). V was shortened by 5 bases and J by 0 bases, with 3 bases between the two germline ends.

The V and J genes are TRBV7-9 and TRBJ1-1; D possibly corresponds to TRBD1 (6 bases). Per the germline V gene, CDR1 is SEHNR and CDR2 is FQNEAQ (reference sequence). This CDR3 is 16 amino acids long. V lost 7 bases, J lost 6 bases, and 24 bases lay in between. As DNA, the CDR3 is TGTGCCAGCAAAGAGCATGGCAAGGGGGGCGTCGCTGAAGCTTTCTTT. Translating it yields CASKEHGKGGVAEAFF.

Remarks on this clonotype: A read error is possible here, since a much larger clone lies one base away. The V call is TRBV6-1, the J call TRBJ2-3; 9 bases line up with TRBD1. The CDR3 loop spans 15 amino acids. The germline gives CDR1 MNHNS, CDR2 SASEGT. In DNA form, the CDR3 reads TGTGCCAGCAGTGGGACAGGGGTTAGCACAGATACGCAGTCTTTT. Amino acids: CASSGTGVSTDTQSF.

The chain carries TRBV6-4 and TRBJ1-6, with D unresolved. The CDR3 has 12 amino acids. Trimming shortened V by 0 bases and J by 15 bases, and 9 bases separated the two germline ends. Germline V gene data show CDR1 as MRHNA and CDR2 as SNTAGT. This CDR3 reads CASSDSSVHLHF. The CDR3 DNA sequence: TGTGCCAGCAGTGACTCGTCGGTACACCTCCACTTT.

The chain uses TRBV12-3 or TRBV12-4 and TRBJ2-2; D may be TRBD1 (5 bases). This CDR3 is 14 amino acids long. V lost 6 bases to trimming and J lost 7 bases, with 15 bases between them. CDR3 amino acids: CASSLGQSGGELFF. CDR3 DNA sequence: TGTGCCAGCAGCTTGGGGCAGTCCGGCGGGGAGCTGTTTTTT.